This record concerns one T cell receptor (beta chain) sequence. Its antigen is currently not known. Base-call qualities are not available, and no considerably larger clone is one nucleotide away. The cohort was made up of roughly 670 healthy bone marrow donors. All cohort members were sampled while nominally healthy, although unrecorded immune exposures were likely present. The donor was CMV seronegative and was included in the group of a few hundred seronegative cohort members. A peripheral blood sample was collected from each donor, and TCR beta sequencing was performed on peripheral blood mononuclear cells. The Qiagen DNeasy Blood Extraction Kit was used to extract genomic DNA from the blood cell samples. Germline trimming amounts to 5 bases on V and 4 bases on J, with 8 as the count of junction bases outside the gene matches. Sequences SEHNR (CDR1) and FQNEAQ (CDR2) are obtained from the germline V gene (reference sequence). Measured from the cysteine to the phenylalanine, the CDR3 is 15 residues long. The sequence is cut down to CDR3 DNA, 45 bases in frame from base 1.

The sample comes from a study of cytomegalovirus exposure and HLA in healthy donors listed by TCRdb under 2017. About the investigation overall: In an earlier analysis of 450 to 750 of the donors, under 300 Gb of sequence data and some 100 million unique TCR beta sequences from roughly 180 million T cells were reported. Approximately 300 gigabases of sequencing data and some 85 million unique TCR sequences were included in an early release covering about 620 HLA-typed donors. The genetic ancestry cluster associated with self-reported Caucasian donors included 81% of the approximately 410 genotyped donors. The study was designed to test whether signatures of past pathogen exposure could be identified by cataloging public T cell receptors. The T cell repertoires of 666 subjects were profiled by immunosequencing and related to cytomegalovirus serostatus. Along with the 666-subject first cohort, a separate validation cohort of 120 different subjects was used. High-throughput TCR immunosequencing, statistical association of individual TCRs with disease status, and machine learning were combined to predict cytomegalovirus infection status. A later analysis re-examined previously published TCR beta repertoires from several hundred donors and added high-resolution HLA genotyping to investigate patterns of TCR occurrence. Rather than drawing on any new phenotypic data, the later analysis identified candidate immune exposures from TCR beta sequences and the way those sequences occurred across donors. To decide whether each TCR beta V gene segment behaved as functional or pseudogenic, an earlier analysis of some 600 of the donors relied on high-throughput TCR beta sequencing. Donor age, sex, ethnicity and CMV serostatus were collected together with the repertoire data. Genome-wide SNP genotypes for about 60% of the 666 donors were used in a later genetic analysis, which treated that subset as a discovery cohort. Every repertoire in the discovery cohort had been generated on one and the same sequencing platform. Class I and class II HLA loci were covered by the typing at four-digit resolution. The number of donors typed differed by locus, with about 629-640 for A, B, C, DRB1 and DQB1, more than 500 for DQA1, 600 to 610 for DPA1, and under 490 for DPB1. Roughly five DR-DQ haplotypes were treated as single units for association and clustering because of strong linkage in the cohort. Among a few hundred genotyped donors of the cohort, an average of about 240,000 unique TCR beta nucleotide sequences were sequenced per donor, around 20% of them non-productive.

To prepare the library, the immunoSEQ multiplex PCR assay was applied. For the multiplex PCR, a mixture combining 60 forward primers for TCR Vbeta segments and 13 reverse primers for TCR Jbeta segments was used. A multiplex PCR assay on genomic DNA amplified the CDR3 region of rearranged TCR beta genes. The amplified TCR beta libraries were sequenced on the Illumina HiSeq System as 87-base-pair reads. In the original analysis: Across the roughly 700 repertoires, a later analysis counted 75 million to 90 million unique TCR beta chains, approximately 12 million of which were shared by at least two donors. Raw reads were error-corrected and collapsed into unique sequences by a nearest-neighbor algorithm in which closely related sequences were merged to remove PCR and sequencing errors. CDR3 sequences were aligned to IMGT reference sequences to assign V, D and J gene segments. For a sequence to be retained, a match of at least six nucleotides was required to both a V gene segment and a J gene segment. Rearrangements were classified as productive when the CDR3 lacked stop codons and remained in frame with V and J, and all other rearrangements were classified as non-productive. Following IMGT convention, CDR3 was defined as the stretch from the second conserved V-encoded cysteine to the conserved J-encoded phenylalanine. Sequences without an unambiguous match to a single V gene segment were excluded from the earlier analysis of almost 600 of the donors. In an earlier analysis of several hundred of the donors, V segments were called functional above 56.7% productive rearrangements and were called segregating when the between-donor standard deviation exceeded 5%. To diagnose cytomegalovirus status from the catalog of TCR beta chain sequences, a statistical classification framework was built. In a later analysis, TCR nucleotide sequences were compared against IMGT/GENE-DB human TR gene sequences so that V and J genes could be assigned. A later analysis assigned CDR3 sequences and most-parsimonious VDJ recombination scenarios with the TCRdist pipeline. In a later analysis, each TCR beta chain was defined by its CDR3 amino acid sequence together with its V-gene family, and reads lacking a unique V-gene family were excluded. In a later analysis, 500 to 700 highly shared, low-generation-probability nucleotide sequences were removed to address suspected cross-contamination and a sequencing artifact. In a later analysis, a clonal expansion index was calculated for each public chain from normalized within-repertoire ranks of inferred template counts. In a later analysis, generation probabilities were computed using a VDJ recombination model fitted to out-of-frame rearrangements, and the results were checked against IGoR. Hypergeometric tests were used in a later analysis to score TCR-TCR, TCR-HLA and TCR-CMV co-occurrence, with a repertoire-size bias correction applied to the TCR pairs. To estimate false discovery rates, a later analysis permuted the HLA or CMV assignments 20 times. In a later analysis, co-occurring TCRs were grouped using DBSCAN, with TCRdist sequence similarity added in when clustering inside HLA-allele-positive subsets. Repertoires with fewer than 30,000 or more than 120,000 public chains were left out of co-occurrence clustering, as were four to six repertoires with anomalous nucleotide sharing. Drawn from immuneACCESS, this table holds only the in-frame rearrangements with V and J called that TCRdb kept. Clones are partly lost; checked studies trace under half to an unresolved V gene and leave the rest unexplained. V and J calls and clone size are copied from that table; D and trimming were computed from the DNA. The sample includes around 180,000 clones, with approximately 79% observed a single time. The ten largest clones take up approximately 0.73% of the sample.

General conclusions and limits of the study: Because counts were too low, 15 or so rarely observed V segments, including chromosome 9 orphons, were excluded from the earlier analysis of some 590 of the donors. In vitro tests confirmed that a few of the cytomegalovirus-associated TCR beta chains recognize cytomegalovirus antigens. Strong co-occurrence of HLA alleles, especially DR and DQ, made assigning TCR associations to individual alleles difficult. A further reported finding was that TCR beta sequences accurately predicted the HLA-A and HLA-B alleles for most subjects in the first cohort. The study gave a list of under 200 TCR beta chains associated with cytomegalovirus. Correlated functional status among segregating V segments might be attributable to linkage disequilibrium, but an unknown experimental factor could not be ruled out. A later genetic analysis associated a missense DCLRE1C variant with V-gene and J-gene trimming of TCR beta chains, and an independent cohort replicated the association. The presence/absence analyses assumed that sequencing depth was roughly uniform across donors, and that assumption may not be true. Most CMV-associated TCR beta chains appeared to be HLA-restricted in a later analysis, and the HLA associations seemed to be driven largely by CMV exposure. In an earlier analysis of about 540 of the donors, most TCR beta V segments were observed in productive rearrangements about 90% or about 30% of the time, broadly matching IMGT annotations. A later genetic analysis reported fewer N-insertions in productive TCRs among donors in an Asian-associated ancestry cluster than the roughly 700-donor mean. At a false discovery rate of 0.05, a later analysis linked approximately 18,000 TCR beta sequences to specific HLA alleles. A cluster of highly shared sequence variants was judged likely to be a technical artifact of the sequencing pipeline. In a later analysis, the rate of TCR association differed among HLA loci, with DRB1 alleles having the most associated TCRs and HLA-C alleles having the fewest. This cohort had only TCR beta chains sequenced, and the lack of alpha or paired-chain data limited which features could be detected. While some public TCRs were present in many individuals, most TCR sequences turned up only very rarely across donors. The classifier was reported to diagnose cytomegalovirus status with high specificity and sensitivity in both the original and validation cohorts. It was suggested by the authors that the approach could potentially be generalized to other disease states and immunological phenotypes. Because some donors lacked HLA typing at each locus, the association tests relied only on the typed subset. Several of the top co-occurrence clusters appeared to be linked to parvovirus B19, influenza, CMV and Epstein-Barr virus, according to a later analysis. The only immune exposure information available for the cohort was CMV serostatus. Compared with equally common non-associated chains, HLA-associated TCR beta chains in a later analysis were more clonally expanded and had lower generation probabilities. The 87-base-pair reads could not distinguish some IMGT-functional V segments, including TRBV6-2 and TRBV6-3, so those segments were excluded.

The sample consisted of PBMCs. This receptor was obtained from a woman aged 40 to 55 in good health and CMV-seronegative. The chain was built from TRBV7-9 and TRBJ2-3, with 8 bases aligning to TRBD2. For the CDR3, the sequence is CASSPPGGRADTQYF. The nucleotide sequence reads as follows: TGTGCCAGCAGCCCGCCGGGGGGGAGGGCAGATACGCAGTATTTT.